The clone carrying this TCR beta chain was picked up one time. The cDNA was generated through 5'RACE incorporating 10-nucleotide random UMIs. TCRdb reprocessed the 5' RACE reads via MiXCR and lists one record per CDR3 protein. Among 30,000 to 35,000 distinct CDR3 sequences listed, 20% to 25% were seen once. These data come from a study of neurological immune-mediated disorders. Germline CDR1 and CDR2: SGHTA and FQGNSA. The V gene lost 5 bases and the J gene lost 0 bases, with 11 bases spanning the gap. The CDR3 extends over 14 amino acids. Sequencing used CD4+ T cells from blood. The receptor was derived from a middle-aged man with HTLV-1-associated myelopathy (HAM/TSP). The rearrangement links TRBV7-2 to TRBJ2-7; D may be TRBD1 or TRBD2 (5 bases each). CDR3 DNA: TGTGCCAGCAGCAGAGCAGGGAGCTCCTACGAGCAGTACTTC. Its translation: CASSRAGSSYEQYF. The whole variable domain, filled in from reference TRBV7-2 and TRBJ2-7, reads GAGVSQSPSNKVTEKGKDVELRCDPISGHTALYWYRQSLGQGLEFLIYFQGNSAPDKSGLPSDRFSAERTGGSVSTLTIQRTQQEDSAVYLCASSRAGSSYEQYFGPGTRLTVT.